This TCR beta chain is drawn from a study of memory CD4+ T cells and cytomegalovirus serostatus (dated by TCRdb to about 2019). Some background on the complete study: The cohort included approximately 35 healthy adults from Belgium, of whom 9 were CMV seropositive and 24 were CMV seronegative. CD4+ memory TCRbeta repertoires of a Belgian cohort with known cytomegalovirus serostatus were sequenced in order to replicate a published TCR-based CMV serostatus classifier. Broad study findings and their caveats: A median bootstrapped AUC of almost 0.96 with a 95% CI of 0.76-1.00 was achieved on the Belgian cohort by the original-framework classifier. CMV serostatus prediction reached a median bootstrapped AUC of 0.95 with the original framework and 0.75 to 0.92 with a US-trained random forest. The results were interpreted as suggesting that the CMV-associated TCR signature is mostly present in the CD4+ memory repertoire. Of under 200 previously reported CMV-associated TCRbeta sequences, 55 to 75 appeared in the CD4+ memory repertoires, each in one to five individuals. Only CD4+CD45RO+ memory cells were sequenced, in contrast to the original study, in which naive and memory CD4+ and CD8+ populations were covered.

Genomic DNA was extracted from sorted cells with the Quick-DNA Microprep Kit. TCRbeta DNA was amplified with the immunoSEQ hsTCRbeta kit following the manufacturer's protocol. TCRbeta libraries were sequenced on an Illumina MiSeq instrument. The published analysis was carried out like this. Removing out-of-frame sequences left fewer than 2.5 million distinct TCRbeta sequences, an average of about 70,000 per individual. Each individual was scored by the count of about 150 previously reported CMV-associated TCRbeta sequences and the total productive distinct TCRbeta count. A beta-binomial model was reimplemented in Python, and random forests from scikit-learn, run with default parameters, were trained on data from the US cohort. Classifier performance on the Belgian cohort was summarized as median AUC with percentile confidence intervals calculated over 10,000 bootstrap iterations. The table comes from immuneACCESS by way of TCRdb, which keeps in-frame sequences with V and J called. Part of the clones is missing from these tables; in studies checked, under half for an unresolved V gene and the rest for unknown reasons. That table furnishes V, J and clone size, whereas the DNA furnished D and trimming. In this sample the table shows 50,000 to 65,000 clones, about 86% of which occur a single time. The ten largest clones add up to roughly 2% of the sample.

A FACSAria II was used to sort memory CD4+ T cells, defined as single viable CD3+CD4+CD8-CD45RO+ cells. CMV serostatus was determined with a Roche Elecsys assay detecting serum IgG against CMV pp150, pp28, p38 and p52. After thawing, total CD4+ T cells were enriched by positive selection with CD4 magnetic microbeads. Samples originated from another study that specifically interrogated the CD4+ T cell memory repertoire. Peripheral blood mononuclear cells were isolated and cryopreserved following standard operating procedures; serum was stored at -80 °C. The staining relied on CD3-PerCP (BW264/56), CD4-APC (RPA-T4), CD45RO-PE (UCHT1) and CD8-Pacific Orange (3B5) antibodies, and Sytox blue was used to exclude non-viable cells. Comment on this clone: The antigen it binds to is not known. Per-base quality was not reported, and no clone a single base away is much larger than it.

The V end gives up 4 bases and the J end 5 bases, leaving 7 bases in the junction not matched to a gene. The cysteine opens and the phenylalanine closes a CDR3 of 15 amino acids. This entry keeps only the CDR3 DNA: 45 bases, framed from base 1. As encoded in the germline V gene, CDR1 is SGDLS while CDR2 is YYNGEE. This TCR derives from an adult in good health and CMV-seropositive. The sequence joins TRBV9 to TRBJ2-5; 11 bases in the junction line up with TRBD1. The sequenced sample was memory CD4+ T cells from blood. The DNA sequence reads TGTGCCAGCAGCCCAGGACAGGGGGCGTTTGAGACCCAGTACTTC. It is translated as CASSPGQGAFETQYF.